These 10 T cell receptor beta chains share one sample of origin, sequenced in a study of glioma-infiltrating T cells. The iRepertoire nested amplicon-rescue multiplex PCR amplified TCR alpha and beta CDR3s from RNA. TCRdb passed the multiplex PCR reads through MiXCR, listing each CDR3 protein once. The table lists 160,000 or so distinct CDR3 sequences, around 40% of them singletons. The sequenced material came from glioma tissue, nonneoplastic brain tissue, or PBMCs (not recorded which). These receptors were obtained from a human donor with low-grade glioma or glioblastoma, undergoing nonglioma brain surgery, or in good health (not recorded which).

At least ten counts were recorded for this clonotype. The chain joins TRBV28 to TRBJ2-2, with D unclear. Between the trimmed V and J ends, which lost 2 bases and 4 bases, there was a span of 2 bases. Germline values: CDR1 MDHEN, CDR2 SYDVKM. The CDR3 is 12 amino acids. Here the CDR3 reads CASSLGTGELFF. CDR3 nucleotides: TGTGCCAGCAGTTTAGGCACCGGGGAGCTGTTTTTT.

V and J are TRBV5-1 and TRBJ2-1; D call uncertain. The CDR3 covers 14 residues. Germline values: CDR1 SGHRS, CDR2 YFSETQ. V lost 0 bases and J lost 6, with 10 bases in between. This chain's CDR3 is CASSLVLEANEQFF. CDR3 DNA sequence: TGCGCCAGCAGCTTGGTACTTGAGGCCAATGAGCAGTTCTTC.

This chain joins TRBV29-1 and TRBJ2-7; no reliable D call. The DNA end favors TRBJ2-5, so the J call may be wrong. The CDR3 runs 12 residues. Germline CDR1 reads SQVTM; CDR2 reads ANQGSEA. The CDR3 spells CSVGLIQETQYF. The CDR3 region has the DNA TGCAGCGTTGGTTTGATCCAAGAGACCCAGTACTTC.

This chain joins TRBV7-2 and TRBJ2-1; 7 nucleotides align to TRBD2. Trimming took 0 bases from V and 4 from J; bases not matched to a gene: 9. CDR3 length equals 17 residues. Germline V gene sequence: CDR1 SGHTA, CDR2 FQGNSA. CDR3 in amino acids: CASSLARRGGKYNEQFF. In DNA form, the CDR3 reads TGTGCCAGCAGCTTAGCACGACGGGGAGGGAAGTACAATGAGCAGTTCTTC. Full variable domain (rest looked up from reference TRBV7-2 and TRBJ2-1): GAGVSQSPSNKVTEKGKDVELRCDPISGHTALYWYRQSLGQGLEFLIYFQGNSAPDKSGLPSDRFSAERTGGSVSTLTIQRTQQEDSAVYLCASSLARRGGKYNEQFFGPGTRLTVL.

This clonotype was observed many times. The CDR3 protein is CSAETGQGSYEQYF. The CDR3 DNA reads as TGCAGTGCTGAAACGGGACAGGGCTCCTACGAGCAGTACTTC. This chain connects TRBV20-1 to TRBJ2-7; 9 nucleotides agree with TRBD1. This CDR3 region has 14 residues. CDR1 is DFQATT and CDR2 is SNEGSKA in the germline V gene (reference sequence). Trimming at V came to 5 bases and at J to 0 bases, leaving 5 bases not matched to a gene.

The chain couples TRBV20-1 to TRBJ1-4; D is perhaps TRBD1 (5 bases). CDR3 size: 14 residues. Germline V gene data show CDR1 as DFQATT and CDR2 as SNEGSKA (reference sequence). Trimming removed 7 bases at V and 8 bases at J, with 20 bases between. CDR3 loop: CSDDTGTGKEKLFF. The CDR3 nucleotides are TGCAGTGATGACACCGGAACAGGCAAAGAAAAACTGTTTTTT.

This clonotype was counted many times. The chain is built from TRBV2 and TRBJ1-5; no clear D gene. The CDR3 is made up of 11 amino acids. Germline CDR1 is SNHLY and CDR2 is FYNNEI. Between the trimmed V and J ends, which lost 6 bases and 5 bases, there was a span of 5 bases. CDR3 sequence reads: CASRSDQPQHF. CDR3 in DNA: TGTGCCAGCAGATCGGATCAGCCCCAGCATTTT. Drawing the rest from reference TRBV2 and TRBJ1-5, the complete variable domain is EPEVTQTPSHQVTQMGQEVILRCVPISNHLYFYWYRQILGQKVEFLVSFYNNEISEKSEIFDDQFSVERPDGSNFTLKIRSTKLEDSAMYFCASRSDQPQHFGDGTRLSIL.

The chain links TRBV2 to TRBJ2-7, with a tentative D call TRBD2 (6 bases). The CDR3 has 14 amino acids. The V gene lost 5 bases and the J gene lost 0 bases, with 11 bases spanning the gap. Germline V lookup: CDR1 SNHLY, CDR2 FYNNEI. For the CDR3, the DNA is TGTGCCAGCAGTCCCCGGGGAGGCTCCTACGAGCAGTACTTC. This codes for CASSPRGGSYEQYF.

The rearrangement joins TRBV5-4 to TRBJ2-3, with 7 positions matching TRBD1. V lost 2 bases, J lost 3 bases, and 3 bases stayed unmatched. The CDR3 spans 14 residues. From germline, CDR1 is SGHNT and CDR2 YYREEE (reference sequence). In DNA, the CDR3 is TGTGCCAGCAGCTTCGGACAGGTGACAGATACGCAGTATTTT. This translates into CASSFGQVTDTQYF.

Only a few counts were recorded for this clonotype. The rearrangement uses TRBV11-2 and TRBJ2-2, with a tentative D call TRBD2 (6 bases). Germline CDR1 is SGHAT and CDR2 is FQNNGV. This CDR3 spans 14 amino acids. Trimming took off 4 bases at V and 4 bases at J, with 10 bases between the two ends. CDR3 nucleotides: TGTGCCAGCAGCTCGACTAGAGCCACCGGGGAGCTGTTTTTT. Translating it yields CASSSTRATGELFF.